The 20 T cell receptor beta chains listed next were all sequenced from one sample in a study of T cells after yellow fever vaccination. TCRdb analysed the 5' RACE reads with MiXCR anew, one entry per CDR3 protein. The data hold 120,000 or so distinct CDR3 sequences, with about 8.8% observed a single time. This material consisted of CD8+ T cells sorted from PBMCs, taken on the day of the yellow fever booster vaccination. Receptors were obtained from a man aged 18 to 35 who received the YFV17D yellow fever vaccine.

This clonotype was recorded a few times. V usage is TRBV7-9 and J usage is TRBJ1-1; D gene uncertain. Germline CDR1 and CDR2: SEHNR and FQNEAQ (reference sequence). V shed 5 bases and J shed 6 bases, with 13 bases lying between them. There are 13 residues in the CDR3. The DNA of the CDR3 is TGTGCCAGCAGCCCTACGGGGAGCGCTGAAGCTTTCTTT. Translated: CASSPTGSAEAFF.

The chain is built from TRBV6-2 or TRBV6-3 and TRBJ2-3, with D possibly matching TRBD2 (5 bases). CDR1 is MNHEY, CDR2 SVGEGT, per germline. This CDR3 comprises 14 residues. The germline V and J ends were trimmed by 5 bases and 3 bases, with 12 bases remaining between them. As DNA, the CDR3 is TGTGCCAGCAGTGATTTTTTAGCGACAGATACGCAGTATTTT. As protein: CASSDFLATDTQYF.

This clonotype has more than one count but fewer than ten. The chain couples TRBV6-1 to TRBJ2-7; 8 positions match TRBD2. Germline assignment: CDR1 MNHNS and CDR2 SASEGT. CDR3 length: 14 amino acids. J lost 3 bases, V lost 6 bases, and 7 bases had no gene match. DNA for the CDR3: TGTGCCAGCAGCCCGACCCGGGAGGGCTACGAGCAGTACTTC. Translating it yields CASSPTREGYEQYF.

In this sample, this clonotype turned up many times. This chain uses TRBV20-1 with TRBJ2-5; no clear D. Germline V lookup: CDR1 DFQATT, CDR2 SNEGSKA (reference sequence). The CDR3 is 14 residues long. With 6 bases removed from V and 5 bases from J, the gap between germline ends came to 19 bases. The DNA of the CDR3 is TGCAGTGCAGAGGTCGCCCTCTGGTTGGAGACCCAGTACTTC. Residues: CSAEVALWLETQYF.

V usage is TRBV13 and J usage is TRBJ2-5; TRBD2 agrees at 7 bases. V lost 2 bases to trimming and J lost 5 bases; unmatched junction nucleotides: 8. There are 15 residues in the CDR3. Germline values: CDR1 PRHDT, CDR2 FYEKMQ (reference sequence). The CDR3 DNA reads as TGTGCCAGCAGCTTATTAGCGGGCCCCTCGGAGACCCAGTACTTC. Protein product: CASSLLAGPSETQYF.

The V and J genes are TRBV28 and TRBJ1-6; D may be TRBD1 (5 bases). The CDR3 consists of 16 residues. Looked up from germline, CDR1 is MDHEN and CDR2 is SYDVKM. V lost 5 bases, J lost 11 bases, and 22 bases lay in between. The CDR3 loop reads CASSPPPRTILAPLHF. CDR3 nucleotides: TGTGCCAGCAGTCCGCCCCCCAGGACAATTCTGGCACCCCTCCACTTT. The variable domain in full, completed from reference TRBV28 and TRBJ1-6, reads DVKVTQSSRYLVKRTGEKVFLECVQDMDHENMFWYRQDPGLGLRLIYFSYDVKMKEKGDIPEGYSVSREKKERFSLILESASTNQTSMYLCASSPPPRTILAPLHFGNGTRLTVT.

The CDR3 DNA sequence: TGTGCCAGCAGTTTTGGAGGTGGGGGGTGGGGTGAGCAGTTCTTC. Translating it yields CASSFGGGGWGEQFF. The chain joins TRBV27 to TRBJ2-1; D might be TRBD2 (6 bases). CDR3 length equals 15 residues. CDR1 is MNHEY, CDR2 SMNVEV, per germline (reference sequence). V lost 3 bases to trimming and J lost 9 bases, with 18 bases between them.

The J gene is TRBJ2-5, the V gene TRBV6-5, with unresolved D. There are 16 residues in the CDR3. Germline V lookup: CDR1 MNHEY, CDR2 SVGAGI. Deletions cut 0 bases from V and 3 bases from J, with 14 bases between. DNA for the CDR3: TGTGCCAGCAGTTACTCTGGAGCACACTCGGAAGAGACCCAGTACTTC. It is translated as CASSYSGAHSEETQYF.

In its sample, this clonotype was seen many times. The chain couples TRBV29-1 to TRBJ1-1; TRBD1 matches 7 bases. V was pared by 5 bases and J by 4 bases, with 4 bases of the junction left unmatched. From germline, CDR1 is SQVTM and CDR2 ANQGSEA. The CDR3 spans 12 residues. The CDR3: CSVLQGGTEAFF. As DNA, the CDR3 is TGCAGCGTTCTTCAGGGGGGCACTGAAGCTTTCTTT.

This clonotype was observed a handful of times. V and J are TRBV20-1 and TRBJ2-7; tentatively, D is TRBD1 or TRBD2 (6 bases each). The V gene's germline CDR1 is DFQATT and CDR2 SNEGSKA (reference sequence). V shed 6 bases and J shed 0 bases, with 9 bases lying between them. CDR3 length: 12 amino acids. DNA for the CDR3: TGCAGTGCAGGGGGGAGCTCCTACGAGCAGTACGTC. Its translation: CSAGGSSYEQYV.

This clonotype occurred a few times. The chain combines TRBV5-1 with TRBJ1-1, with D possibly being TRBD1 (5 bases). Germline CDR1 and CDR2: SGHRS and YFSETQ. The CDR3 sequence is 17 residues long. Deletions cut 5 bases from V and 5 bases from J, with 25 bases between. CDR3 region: CASSPGGRTSSSTEAFF. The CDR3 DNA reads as TGCGCCAGCAGTCCGGGGGGACGAACCTCCTCGTCAACTGAAGCTTTCTTT.

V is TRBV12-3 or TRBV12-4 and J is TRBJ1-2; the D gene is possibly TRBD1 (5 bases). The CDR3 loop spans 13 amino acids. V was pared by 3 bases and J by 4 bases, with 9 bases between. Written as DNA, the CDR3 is TGTGCCAGCAGTTTGGGAGGGGTCTATGGCTACACCTTC. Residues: CASSLGGVYGYTF.

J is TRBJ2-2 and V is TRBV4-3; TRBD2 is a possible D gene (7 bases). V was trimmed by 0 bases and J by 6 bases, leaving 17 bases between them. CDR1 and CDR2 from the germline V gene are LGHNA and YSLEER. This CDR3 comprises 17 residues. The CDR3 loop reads CASSQEGGGSPSGELFF. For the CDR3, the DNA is TGCGCCAGCAGCCAAGAGGGAGGGGGGAGCCCCTCCGGGGAGCTGTTTTTT.

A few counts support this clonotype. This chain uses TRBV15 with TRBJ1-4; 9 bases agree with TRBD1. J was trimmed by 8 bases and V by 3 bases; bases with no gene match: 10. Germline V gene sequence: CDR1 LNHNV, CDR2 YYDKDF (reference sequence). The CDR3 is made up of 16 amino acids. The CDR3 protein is CATSRELGTGLEKLFF. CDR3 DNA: TGTGCCACCAGCAGGGAGCTTGGGACAGGGCTAGAAAAACTGTTTTTT. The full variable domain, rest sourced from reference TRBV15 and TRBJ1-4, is DAMVIQNPRYQVTQFGKPVTLSCSQTLNHNVMYWYQQKSSQAPKLLFHYYDKDFNNEADTPDNFQSRRPNTSFCFLDIRSPGLGDTAMYLCATSRELGTGLEKLFFGSGTQLSVL.

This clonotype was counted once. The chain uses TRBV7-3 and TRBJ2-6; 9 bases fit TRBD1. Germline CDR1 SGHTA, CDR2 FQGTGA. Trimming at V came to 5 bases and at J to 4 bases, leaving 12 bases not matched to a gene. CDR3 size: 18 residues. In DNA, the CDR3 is TGTGCCAGCAGCCCATTCTTACAGGGGGCGCGAGGGGCCAACGTCCTGACTTTC. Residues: CASSPFLQGARGANVLTF.

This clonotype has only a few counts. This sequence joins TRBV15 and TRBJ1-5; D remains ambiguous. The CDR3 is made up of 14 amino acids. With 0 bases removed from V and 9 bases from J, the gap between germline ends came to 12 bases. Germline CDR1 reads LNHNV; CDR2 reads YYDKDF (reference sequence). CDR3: CATSRERTLVPQHF. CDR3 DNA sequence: TGTGCCACCAGCAGAGAAAGGACTTTGGTGCCCCAGCATTTT.

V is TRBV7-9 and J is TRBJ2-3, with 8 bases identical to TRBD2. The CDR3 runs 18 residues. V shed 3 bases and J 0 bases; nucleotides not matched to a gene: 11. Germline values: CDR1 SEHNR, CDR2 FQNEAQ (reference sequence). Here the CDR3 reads CASSFPAGGLLSTDTQYF. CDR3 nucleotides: TGTGCCAGCAGCTTTCCGGCGGGGGGCCTACTTAGCACAGATACGCAGTATTTT.

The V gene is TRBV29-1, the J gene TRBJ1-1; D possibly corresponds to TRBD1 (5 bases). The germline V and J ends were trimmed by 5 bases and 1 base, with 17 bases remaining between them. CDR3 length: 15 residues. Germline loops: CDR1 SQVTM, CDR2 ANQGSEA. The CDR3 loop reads CSVPGHGGENTEAFF. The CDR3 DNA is TGCAGCGTTCCAGGACACGGAGGGGAGAACACTGAAGCTTTCTTT.

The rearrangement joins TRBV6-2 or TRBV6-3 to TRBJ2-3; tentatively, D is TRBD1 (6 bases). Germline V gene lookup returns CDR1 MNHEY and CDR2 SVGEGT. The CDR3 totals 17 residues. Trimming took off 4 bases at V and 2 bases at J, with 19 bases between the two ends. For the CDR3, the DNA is TGTGCCAGCAGTTCGGAGACAGGTCTGGGGGCCACAGATACGCAGTATTTT. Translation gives CASSSETGLGATDTQYF.

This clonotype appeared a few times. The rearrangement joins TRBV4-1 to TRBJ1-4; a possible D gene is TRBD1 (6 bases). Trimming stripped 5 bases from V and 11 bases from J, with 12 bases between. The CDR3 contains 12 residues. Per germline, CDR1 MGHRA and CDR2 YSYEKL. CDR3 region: CASSSGTRKLFF. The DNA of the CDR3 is TGCGCCAGCAGCTCCGGGACAAGGAAACTGTTTTTT.